The present TCR beta chain was sequenced within a study of blood T cells in healthy people across ages. General study findings and limits: Diversity was estimated from one million T cells, and these estimates were considered underestimates.

The trim removed 6 bases at V and 9 bases at J, leaving 7 bases unmatched. CDR3 length equals 13 residues. The germline CDR1 and CDR2 sequences are ENHRY and SYGVKD. RNA extraction gave at least 5.5 micrograms of total RNA per sample. The authors ran a second PCR of about 7 to 11 cycles using a sample-barcoded 5' primer and a J-beta primer mix. Through a template-switch adaptor with 12 random nucleotides, each cDNA molecule received a tag. One entry per CDR3 protein results from TCRdb running MiXCR on the 5' RACE reads. The sample shows roughly 1.6 million distinct CDR3 sequences, about 31% of them seen only once. This clonotype showed up just a few times. As yet, its antigen is unknown.

J is TRBJ2-1 and V is TRBV10-3, with 8 nucleotides matching TRBD1. The sample comprised blood. This TCR was recovered from a woman in her 30s in good health. The CDR3 region is CAIRGTGGGEQFF. The CDR3 nucleotides are TGTGCCATCAGGGGCACAGGGGGTGGTGAGCAGTTCTTC.